Below are 9 T cell receptor beta chains sequenced from a single sample in a study of CD8 T cells in ankylosing spondylitis. TCRdb re-analysed the 5' RACE reads in MiXCR, keeping a single row per CDR3 protein. The table lists about 240,000 distinct CDR3 sequences, around 7.8% of them singletons. Material for sequencing was blood, either unsorted or a sorted T cell fraction (not recorded which). These receptors were taken from a male donor with ankylosing spondylitis or in good health (not recorded which).

This clonotype was recorded many times. The J gene is TRBJ2-1, the V gene TRBV30; TRBD1 is a possible D gene (5 bases). The CDR3 is made up of 15 amino acids. CDR1 GTSNPN and CDR2 SVGIG come from the germline V gene (reference sequence). Between the trimmed V and J ends, which lost 3 bases and 0 bases, there was a span of 12 bases. DNA for the CDR3: TGTGCCTGGAGGGACAAGGGAAGCTCCTACAATGAGCAGTTCTTC. The encoded protein is CAWRDKGSSYNEQFF.

The chain recombines TRBV3-1 with TRBJ2-5; D unresolved. CDR1 is LGHDT and CDR2 is YNNKEL in the germline V gene (reference sequence). This CDR3 is built from 16 residues. V gave up 4 bases and J gave up 2 bases, with 17 bases separating them. The CDR3 sequence is CASSPTSLRRQETQYF. CDR3 coding DNA: TGTGCCAGCAGCCCCACTTCTCTCAGGAGACAAGAGACCCAGTACTTC.

This clonotype was seen at least ten times. The V call is TRBV3-1, the J call TRBJ1-4, with D tentatively TRBD1 (6 bases). Germline CDR1 is LGHDT and CDR2 is YNNKEL (reference sequence). The CDR3 sequence is 14 residues long. Deletions cut 5 bases from V and 7 bases from J, with 14 bases between. CDR3 sequence: CASSARPGAEKLFF. CDR3 coding DNA: TGTGCCAGCAGCGCGCGTCCAGGGGCTGAAAAACTGTTTTTT.

This clonotype was seen ten or more times. V usage is TRBV5-1 and J usage is TRBJ2-7, with D tentatively TRBD2 (5 bases). Between the trimmed V and J ends, which lost 4 bases and 3 bases, there was a span of 20 bases. CDR3 length equals 16 residues. The germline CDR1 and CDR2 sequences are SGHRS and YFSETQ. The CDR3 here is CASSPRSNLEGYEQYF. CDR3 coding DNA: TGCGCCAGCAGCCCCCGCTCCAACTTAGAGGGCTACGAGCAGTACTTC. Together with reference TRBV5-1 and TRBJ2-7, the CDR3 gives the full variable domain: KAGVTQTPRYLIKTRGQQVTLSCSPISGHRSVSWYQQTPGQGLQFLFEYFSETQRNKGNFPGRFSGRQFSNSRSEMNVSTLELGDSALYLCASSPRSNLEGYEQYFGPGTRLTVT.

Notes on this clonotype: With a much larger clone just one base away, this may be a read error. This likely comes from a read error, as the CDR3 has no conserved phenylalanine or tryptophan at its end. This rearrangement joins TRBV20-1 to TRBJ2-1; D perhaps matches TRBD1 (5 bases). CDR1 DFQATT and CDR2 SNEGSKA come from the germline V gene (reference sequence). Trimming removed 0 bases from V and 3 bases from J, with 15 bases in between. The CDR3 sequence is 16 residues long. CDR3 DNA sequence: TGCAGTGCTAGAGATCAGTTAGGGGTGGTCTACAATGAGCAGTTCCTC. This translates into CSARDQLGVVYNEQFL.

At least ten counts were recorded for this clonotype. The chain is built from TRBV5-8 and TRBJ2-2, with D tentatively TRBD1 (6 bases). Germline V gene lookup returns CDR1 SGHTS and CDR2 YDEGEE. The CDR3 runs to 14 residues. Trimming took off 9 bases at V and 0 bases at J, with 12 bases between the two ends. In DNA form, the CDR3 reads TGTGCCACCCAGGGGTCCCCGAACACCGGGGAGCTGTTTTTT. It specifies CATQGSPNTGELFF. The full variable domain, rest sourced from reference TRBV5-8 and TRBJ2-2, is EAGVTQSPTHLIKTRGQQATLRCSPISGHTSVYWYQQALGLGLQFLLWYDEGEERNRGNFPPRFSGRQFPNYSSELNVNALELEDSALYLCATQGSPNTGELFFGEGSRLTVL.

The rearrangement joins TRBV3-1 to TRBJ2-7, with 9 bases that match TRBD1. The trim removed 4 bases at V and 4 bases at J, leaving 8 bases unmatched. Germline loops: CDR1 LGHDT, CDR2 YNNKEL (reference sequence). This CDR3 spans 15 amino acids. The chain's CDR3 is CASSPYGQGIYEQYF. The CDR3, as DNA: TGTGCCAGCAGCCCTTATGGACAGGGGATATACGAGCAGTACTTC.

This clonotype was counted between two and nine times. The chain recombines TRBV6-1 with TRBJ1-5; tentative D call: TRBD1 (5 bases). Germline V lookup: CDR1 MNHNS, CDR2 SASEGT. V was trimmed by 4 bases and J by 3 bases, leaving 10 bases between them. There are 14 residues in the CDR3. CDR3 protein: CASSGTNLNQPQHF. The DNA for the CDR3 is TGTGCCAGCAGTGGGACAAATCTCAATCAGCCCCAGCATTTT.

The chain recombines TRBV11-2 with TRBJ2-3; 13 bases agree with TRBD2. The V and J ends lost 1 base and 2 bases, in that order; junction bases with no gene match: 3. CDR3 length: 17 residues. Germline CDR1 reads SGHAT; CDR2 reads FQNNGV. The CDR3 is CASSLVGLAGITDTQYF. The DNA of the CDR3 is TGTGCCAGCAGCTTAGTGGGACTAGCGGGGATCACAGATACGCAGTATTTT.